The clone carrying this T cell receptor (beta chain) was seen ten or more times. Its antigen remains unknown. The source of the sample is a study of identical twins. Findings and caveats of the study: Excess sharing by twins proved weaker in beta out-of-frame sequences. In drawing conclusions, the study used cross-sectional statistical analysis and did not follow the same donors. There was more out-of-frame TCR alpha sharing in monozygotic twins than models estimated.

Germline values: CDR1 SGHTA, CDR2 FQGTGA. The CDR3 covers 14 residues. Trimming at V came to 5 bases and at J to 7 bases, leaving 6 bases not matched to a gene. A single record per CDR3 protein comes from TCRdb applying MiXCR to the 5' RACE reads. The table records 300,000 or so distinct CDR3 sequences, 8% to 9.5% of them present only once. These data were also filed under a second study, of yellow fever vaccine responses in identical twins. Turning to that study: Twins' vaccine T cell response reportedly gave the appearance of partial convergence and partial personalization.

This chain links TRBV7-3 with TRBJ1-2, with 11 bases lining up with TRBD1. This TCR came from a young woman in good health. Sequenced material: CD8+ T cells sorted from blood. The CDR3 region is CASSDGQGASGYTF. CDR3 coding DNA: TGTGCCAGCAGCGACGGACAGGGGGCCAGTGGCTACACCTTC.